The entry that follows covers one TCR beta chain sequence. Its antigen is currently unknown. The sample originates from a study of OX40 agonist ivuxolimab in advanced cancers. For the study at large: An agonistic anti-OX40 (CD134) antibody, ivuxolimab, was used to treat the patients.

Study outcomes and limitations: The mean number of expanded clones was higher in CD8+ T cells than in CD4+. Nonresponders, in some cases, also had low normalized T-cell clonal expansion.

Systemic immunosuppression or autoimmune disease history was grounds to exclude patients. V lost 3 bases and J lost 7, with 15 bases in between. CDR3 length: 14 amino acids. The germline V gene encodes CDR1 GTSNPN and CDR2 SVGIG (reference sequence). Sequenced by immunoSEQ multiplex PCR; TCRdb stores in-frame clones only, minus some. The repertoire holds fewer than 85,000 clones, over 80% seen once, with 10% to 11% in the top ten. The receptor was isolated from an adult with an advanced solid tumor such as melanoma, head and neck, liver or kidney cancer. The specimen was CD4+ or CD8+ T cells sorted from blood, collected in a trial of the OX40 agonist ivuxolimab. The V gene is TRBV30, the J gene TRBJ1-4, with TRBD1 as a possible D gene (5 bases). DNA of the CDR3: TGTGCCTGGAGGACACGCGGGGGATTTGAAAAACTGTTTTTT. Its protein is CAWRTRGGFEKLFF.